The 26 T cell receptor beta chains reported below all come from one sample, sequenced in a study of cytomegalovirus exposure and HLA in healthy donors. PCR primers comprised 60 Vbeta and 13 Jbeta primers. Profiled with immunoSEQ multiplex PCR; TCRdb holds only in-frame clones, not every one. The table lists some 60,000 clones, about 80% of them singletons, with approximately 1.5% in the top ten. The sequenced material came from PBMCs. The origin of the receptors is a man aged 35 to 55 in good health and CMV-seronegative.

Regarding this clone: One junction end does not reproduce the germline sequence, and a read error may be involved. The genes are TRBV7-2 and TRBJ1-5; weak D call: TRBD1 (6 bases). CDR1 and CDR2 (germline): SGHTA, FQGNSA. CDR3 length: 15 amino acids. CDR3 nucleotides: TGTGCCAGCAGGTTAGCAGGGGAGGTGGTCCAGCCCCAGCATTTT. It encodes CASRLAGEVVQPQHF. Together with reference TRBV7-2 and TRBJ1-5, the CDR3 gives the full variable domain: GAGVSQSPSNKVTEKGKDVELRCDPISGHTALYWYRQSLGQGLEFLIYFQGNSAPDKSGLPSDRFSAERTGGSVSTLTIQRTQQEDSAVYLCASRLAGEVVQPQHFGDGTRLSIL.

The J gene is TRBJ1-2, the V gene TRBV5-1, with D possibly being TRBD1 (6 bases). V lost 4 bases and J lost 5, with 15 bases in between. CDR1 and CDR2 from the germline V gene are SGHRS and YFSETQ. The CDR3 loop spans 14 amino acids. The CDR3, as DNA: TGCGCCAGCAGCGGGGTACAGGGATTATATGGCTACACCTTC. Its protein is CASSGVQGLYGYTF.

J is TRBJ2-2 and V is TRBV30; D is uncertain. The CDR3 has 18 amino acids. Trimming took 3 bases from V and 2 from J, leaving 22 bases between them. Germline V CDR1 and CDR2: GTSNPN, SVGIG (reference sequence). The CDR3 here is CAWSDRNLRRANTGELFF. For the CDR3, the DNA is TGTGCCTGGAGCGATCGAAACCTACGGAGAGCCAACACCGGGGAGCTGTTTTTT.

The CDR3 DNA is TGTGCCAGCAGCCCCAGCACTCCCGGACTGTACAATGAGCAGTTCTTC. As protein: CASSPSTPGLYNEQFF. The chain joins TRBV7-8 to TRBJ2-1, with D possibly matching TRBD2 (5 bases). The CDR3 totals 16 residues. CDR1 is SGHVS and CDR2 is FQNEAQ in the germline V gene. The germline V and J ends were trimmed by 5 bases and 4 bases, with 18 bases remaining between them.

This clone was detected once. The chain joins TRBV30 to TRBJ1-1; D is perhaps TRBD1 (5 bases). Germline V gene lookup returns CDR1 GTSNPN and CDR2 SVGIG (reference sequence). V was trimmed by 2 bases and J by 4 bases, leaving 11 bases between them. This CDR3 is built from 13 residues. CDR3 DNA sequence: TGTGCCTGGAGTCCCCAGGGAAGCACTGAAGCTTTCTTT. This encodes CAWSPQGSTEAFF.

CDR3 amino acids: CASSLFQAGELFF. In DNA form, the CDR3 reads TGCGCCAGCAGCCTTTTTCAGGCCGGGGAGCTGTTTTTT. The chain joins TRBV4-3 to TRBJ2-2; D is ambiguous. The V and J ends lost 4 bases and 6 bases respectively, with 9 bases between them. The CDR3 length is 13 residues. Looked up from germline, CDR1 is LGHNA and CDR2 is YSLEER.

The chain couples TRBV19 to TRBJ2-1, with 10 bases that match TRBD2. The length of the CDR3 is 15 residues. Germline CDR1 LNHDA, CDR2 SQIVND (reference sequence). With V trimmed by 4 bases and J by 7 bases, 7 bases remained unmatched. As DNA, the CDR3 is TGTGCCAGTAGTACGAGCGGGGGGGCCTGGAATGAGCAGTTCTTC. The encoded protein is CASSTSGGAWNEQFF.

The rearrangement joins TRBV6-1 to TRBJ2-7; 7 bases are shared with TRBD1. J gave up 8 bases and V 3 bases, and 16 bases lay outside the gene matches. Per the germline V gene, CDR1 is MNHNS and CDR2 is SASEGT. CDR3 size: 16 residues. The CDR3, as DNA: TGTGCCAGCAGTGAGGGGATACCGGGACAGCCATATAAGCAGTACTTC. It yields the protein CASSEGIPGQPYKQYF.

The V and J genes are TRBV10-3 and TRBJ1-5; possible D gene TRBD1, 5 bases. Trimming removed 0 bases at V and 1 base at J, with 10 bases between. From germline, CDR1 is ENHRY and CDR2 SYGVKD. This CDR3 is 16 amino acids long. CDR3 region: CAISESTGGSNQPQHF. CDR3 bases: TGTGCCATCAGTGAGTCGACGGGGGGAAGCAATCAGCCCCAGCATTTT.

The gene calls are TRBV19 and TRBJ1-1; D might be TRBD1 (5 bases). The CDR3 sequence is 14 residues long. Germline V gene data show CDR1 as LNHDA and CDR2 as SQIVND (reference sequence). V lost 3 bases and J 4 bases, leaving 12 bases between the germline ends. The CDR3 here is CASSMKWGGTEAFF. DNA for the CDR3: TGTGCCAGTAGTATGAAATGGGGGGGCACTGAAGCTTTCTTT.

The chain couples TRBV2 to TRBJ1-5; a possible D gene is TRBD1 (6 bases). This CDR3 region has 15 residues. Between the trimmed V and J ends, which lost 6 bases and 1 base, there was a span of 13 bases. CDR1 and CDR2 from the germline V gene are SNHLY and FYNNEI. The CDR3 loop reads CASRRAGVSNQPQHF. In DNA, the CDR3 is TGTGCCAGCAGAAGGGCAGGGGTGAGCAATCAGCCCCAGCATTTT.

Written as DNA, the CDR3 is TGTGCCAGCAGCTTAGTGGCGGACAGCGGCACCGGGGAGCTGTTTTTT. Its translation: CASSLVADSGTGELFF. The rearrangement links TRBV7-2 to TRBJ2-2; a possible D gene is TRBD1 (6 bases). Germline V gene data show CDR1 as SGHTA and CDR2 as FQGNSA. CDR3 length: 16 amino acids. V gave up 1 base and J gave up 4 bases, with 13 bases separating them.

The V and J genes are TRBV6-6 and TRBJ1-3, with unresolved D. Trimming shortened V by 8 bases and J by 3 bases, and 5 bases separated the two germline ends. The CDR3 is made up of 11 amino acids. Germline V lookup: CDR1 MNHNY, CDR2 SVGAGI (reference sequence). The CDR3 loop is CASGGGNTIYF. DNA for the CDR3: TGTGCCAGCGGAGGTGGAAACACCATATATTTT.

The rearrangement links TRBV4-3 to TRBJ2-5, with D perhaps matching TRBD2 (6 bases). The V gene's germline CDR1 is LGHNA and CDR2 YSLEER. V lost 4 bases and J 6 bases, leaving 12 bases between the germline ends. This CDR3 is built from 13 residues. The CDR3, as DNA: TGCGCCAGCAGCCCGGGCGGGGCGAAGACCCAGTACTTC. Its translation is CASSPGGAKTQYF.

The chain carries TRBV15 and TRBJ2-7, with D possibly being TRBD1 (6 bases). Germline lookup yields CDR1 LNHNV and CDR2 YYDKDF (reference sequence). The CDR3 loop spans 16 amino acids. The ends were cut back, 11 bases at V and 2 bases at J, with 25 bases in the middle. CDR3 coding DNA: TGTGCCCCTCGGGGACAAGGGGCCCTGGAGGCCTACGAGCAGTACGTC. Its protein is CAPRGQGALEAYEQYV.

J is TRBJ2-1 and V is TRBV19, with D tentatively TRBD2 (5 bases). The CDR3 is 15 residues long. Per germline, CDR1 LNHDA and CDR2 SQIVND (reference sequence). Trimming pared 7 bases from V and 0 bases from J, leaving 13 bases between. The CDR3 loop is CASNERGNSYNEQFF. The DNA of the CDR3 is TGTGCCAGTAACGAGAGAGGGAACTCCTACAATGAGCAGTTCTTC.

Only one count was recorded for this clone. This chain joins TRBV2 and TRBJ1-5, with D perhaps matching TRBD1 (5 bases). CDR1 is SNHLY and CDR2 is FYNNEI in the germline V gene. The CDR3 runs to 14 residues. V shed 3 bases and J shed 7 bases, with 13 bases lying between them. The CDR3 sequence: CASSDLRGGQPQHF. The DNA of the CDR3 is TGTGCCAGCAGTGACTTGAGGGGAGGACAGCCCCAGCATTTT. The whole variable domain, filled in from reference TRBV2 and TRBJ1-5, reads EPEVTQTPSHQVTQMGQEVILRCVPISNHLYFYWYRQILGQKVEFLVSFYNNEISEKSEIFDDQFSVERPDGSNFTLKIRSTKLEDSAMYFCASSDLRGGQPQHFGDGTRLSIL.

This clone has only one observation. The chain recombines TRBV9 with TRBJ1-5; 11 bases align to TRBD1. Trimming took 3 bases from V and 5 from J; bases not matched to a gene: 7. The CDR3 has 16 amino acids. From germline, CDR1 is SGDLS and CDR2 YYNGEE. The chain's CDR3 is CASSGRRTGGHQPQHF. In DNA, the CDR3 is TGTGCCAGCAGCGGGCGACGGACAGGGGGCCATCAGCCCCAGCATTTT. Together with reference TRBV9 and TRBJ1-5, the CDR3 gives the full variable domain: DSGVTQTPKHLITATGQRVTLRCSPRSGDLSVYWYQQSLDQGLQFLIQYYNGEERAKGNILERFSAQQFPDLHSELNLSSLELGDSALYFCASSGRRTGGHQPQHFGDGTRLSIL.

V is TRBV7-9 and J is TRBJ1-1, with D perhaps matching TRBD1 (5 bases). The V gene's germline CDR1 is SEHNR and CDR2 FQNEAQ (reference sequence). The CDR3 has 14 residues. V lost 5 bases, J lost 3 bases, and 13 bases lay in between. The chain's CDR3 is CASSKPPGYTEAFF. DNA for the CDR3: TGTGCCAGCAGCAAACCGCCAGGGTACACTGAAGCTTTCTTT. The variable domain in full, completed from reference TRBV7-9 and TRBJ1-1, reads DTGVSQNPRHKITKRGQNVTFRCDPISEHNRLYWYRQTLGQGPEFLTYFQNEAQLEKSRLLSDRFSAERPKGSFSTLEIQRTEQGDSAMYLCASSKPPGYTEAFFGQGTRLTVV.

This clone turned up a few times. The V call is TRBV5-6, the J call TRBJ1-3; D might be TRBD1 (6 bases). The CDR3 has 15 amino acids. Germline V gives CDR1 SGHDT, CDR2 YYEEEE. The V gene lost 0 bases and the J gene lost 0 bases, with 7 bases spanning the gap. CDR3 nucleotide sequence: TGTGCCAGCAGCTTGGTAGGGGGCTCTGGAAACACCATATATTTT. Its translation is CASSLVGGSGNTIYF. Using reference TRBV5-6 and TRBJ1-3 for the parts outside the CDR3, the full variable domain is DAGVTQSPTHLIKTRGQQVTLRCSPKSGHDTVSWYQQALGQGPQFIFQYYEEEERQRGNFPDRFSGHQFPNYSSELNVNALLLGDSALYLCASSLVGGSGNTIYFGEGSWLTVV.

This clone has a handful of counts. CDR3 protein: CATSPTLNTEAFF. In DNA, the CDR3 is TGTGCCACCAGCCCGACACTGAACACTGAAGCTTTCTTT. This rearrangement joins TRBV6-5 to TRBJ1-1, with D unresolved. This CDR3 has 13 amino acids. Germline V gene data show CDR1 as MNHEY and CDR2 as SVGAGI. V was clipped by 10 bases and J by 0 bases, with 12 bases between them.

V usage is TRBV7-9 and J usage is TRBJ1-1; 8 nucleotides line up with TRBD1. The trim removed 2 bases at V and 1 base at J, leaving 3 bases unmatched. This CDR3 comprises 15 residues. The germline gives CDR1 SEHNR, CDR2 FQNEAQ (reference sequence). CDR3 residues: CASSLSGTGNTEAFF. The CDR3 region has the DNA TGTGCCAGCAGCTTATCCGGGACAGGGAACACTGAAGCTTTCTTT.

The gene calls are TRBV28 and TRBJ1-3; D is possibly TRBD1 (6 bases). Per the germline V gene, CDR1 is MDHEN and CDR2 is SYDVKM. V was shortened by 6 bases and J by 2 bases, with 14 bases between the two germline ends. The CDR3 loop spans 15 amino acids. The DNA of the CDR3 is TGTGCCAGCAGCCCCTTTGGGGGCGCTGGAAACACCATATATTTT. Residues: CASSPFGGAGNTIYF.

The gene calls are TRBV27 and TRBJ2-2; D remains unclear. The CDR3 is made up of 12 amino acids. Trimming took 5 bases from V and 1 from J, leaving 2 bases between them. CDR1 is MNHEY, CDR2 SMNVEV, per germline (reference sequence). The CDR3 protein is CASSRNTGELFF. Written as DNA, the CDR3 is TGTGCCAGCAGTCGGAACACCGGGGAGCTGTTTTTT.

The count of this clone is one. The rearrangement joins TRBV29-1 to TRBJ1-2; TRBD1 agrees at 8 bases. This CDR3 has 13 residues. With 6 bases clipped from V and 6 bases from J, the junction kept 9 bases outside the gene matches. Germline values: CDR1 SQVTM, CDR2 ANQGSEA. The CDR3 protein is CSVQGGGLNGYTF. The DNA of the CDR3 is TGCAGCGTACAGGGGGGTGGATTGAATGGCTACACCTTC.

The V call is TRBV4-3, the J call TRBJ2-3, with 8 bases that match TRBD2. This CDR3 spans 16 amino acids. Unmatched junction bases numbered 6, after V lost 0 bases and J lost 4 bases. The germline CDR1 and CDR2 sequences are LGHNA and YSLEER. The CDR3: CASSQDPAGAADTQYF. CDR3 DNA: TGCGCCAGCAGCCAAGATCCAGCGGGGGCCGCAGATACGCAGTATTTT.